This T cell receptor beta chain stems from a study of blood T cell repertoires in COVID-19. The CDR3 runs to 15 residues. CDR1 is ENHRY, CDR2 SYGVKD, per germline. The V and J ends lost 1 base and 9 bases, in that order; junction bases with no gene match: 7. Assay used: immunoSEQ multiplex PCR; TCRdb lists only in-frame clones, some missing. The data contain roughly 330,000 clones, 80% to 90% of them singletons. Sequencing was done on a sample of peripheral blood. This chain connects TRBV10-3 to TRBJ2-1; 9 nucleotides line up with TRBD1. The receptor's source is a man younger than 45 with COVID-19, enrolled during active disease. The DNA for the CDR3 is TGTGCCATCAGTGAGTGGAGGGACAGGGTAAGTGAGCAGTTCTTC. It translates to CAISEWRDRVSEQFF.